This T cell receptor (beta chain) was recorded in a study of T-cell reconstitution after alpha-beta-depleted transplantation in children. General study findings and limits: The high TCRbeta diversity at day 60 in some patients came from surviving recipient T cells and thymic progenitors. Several hundred expanded graft clones reportedly were the source of alpha-beta T cells about two months after transplant. T-cell numbers and diversity one year post-transplant derived largely from freshly generated T cells.

This clonotype was recorded at least ten times. Antigen: not known. As it was prepared, the TCRbeta library received unique molecular identifiers. MiXCR was run by TCRdb on the PCR reads, yielding one entry per CDR3 protein. The sample includes some 200,000 distinct CDR3 sequences, about 6.6% of them seen just once. The CDR3 spans 14 residues. This TCR derives from a boy aged 2 to 9 with acute lymphoblastic leukemia, due to receive a stem cell transplant. The chain links TRBV21-1 to TRBJ1-1; the table assigns TRBD1, which was not confirmed against the DNA. TRBV21-1 is recorded as a pseudogene. This specimen consisted of PBMCs, obtained before TCRalphabeta/CD19-depleted stem cell transplant. The CDR3 sequence: CASSRLRENTEAFF. Here the CDR3 DNA reads TGTGCCAGCAGCCGCCTCCGGGAAAACACTGAAGCTTTCTTT.